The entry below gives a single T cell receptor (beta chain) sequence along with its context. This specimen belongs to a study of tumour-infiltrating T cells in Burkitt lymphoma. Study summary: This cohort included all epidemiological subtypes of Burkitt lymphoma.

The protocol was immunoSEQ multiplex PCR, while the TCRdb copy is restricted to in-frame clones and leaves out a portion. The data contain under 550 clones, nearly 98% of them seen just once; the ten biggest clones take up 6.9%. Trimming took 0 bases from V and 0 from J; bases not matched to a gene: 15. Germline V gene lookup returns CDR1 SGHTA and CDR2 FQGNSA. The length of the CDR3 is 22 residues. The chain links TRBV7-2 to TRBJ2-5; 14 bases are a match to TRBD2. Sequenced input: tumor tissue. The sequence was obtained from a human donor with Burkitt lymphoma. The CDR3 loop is CASSLAGTSGGYLSSYQETQYF. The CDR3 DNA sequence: TGTGCCAGCAGCTTAGCGGGGACTAGCGGGGGATACCTATCCTCGTACCAAGAGACCCAGTACTTC.